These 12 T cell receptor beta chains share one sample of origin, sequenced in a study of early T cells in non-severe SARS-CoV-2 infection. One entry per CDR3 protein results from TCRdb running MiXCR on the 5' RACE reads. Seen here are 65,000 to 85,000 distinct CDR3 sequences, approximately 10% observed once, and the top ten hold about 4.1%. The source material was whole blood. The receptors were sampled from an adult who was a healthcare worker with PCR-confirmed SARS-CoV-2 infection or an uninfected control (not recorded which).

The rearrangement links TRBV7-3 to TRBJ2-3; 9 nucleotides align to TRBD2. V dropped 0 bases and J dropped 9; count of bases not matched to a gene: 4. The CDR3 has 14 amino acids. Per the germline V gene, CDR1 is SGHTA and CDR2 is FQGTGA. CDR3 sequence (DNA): TGTGCCAGCAGCTTAACGTCCCTAGCGGGGACGCAGTATTTT. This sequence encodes CASSLTSLAGTQYF.

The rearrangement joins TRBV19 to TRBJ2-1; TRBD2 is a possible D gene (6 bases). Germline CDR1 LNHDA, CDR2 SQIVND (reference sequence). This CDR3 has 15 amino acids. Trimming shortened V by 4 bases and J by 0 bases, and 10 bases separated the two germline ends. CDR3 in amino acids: CASSRDGSSYNEQFF. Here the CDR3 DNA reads TGTGCCAGTAGTAGGGACGGGAGCTCCTACAATGAGCAGTTCTTC.

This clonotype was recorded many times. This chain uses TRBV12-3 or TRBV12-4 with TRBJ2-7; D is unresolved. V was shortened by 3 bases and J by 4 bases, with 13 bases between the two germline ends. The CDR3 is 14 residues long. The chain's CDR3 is CASSFLSRMYEQYF. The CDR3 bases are TGTGCCAGCAGTTTTCTTTCTAGAATGTACGAGCAGTACTTC.

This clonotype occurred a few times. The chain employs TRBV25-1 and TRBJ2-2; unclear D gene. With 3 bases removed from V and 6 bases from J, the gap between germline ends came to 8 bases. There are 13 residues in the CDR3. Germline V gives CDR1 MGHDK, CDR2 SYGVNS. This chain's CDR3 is CASSDKFAGELFF. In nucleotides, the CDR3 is TGTGCCAGCAGTGATAAATTTGCCGGGGAGCTGTTTTTT.

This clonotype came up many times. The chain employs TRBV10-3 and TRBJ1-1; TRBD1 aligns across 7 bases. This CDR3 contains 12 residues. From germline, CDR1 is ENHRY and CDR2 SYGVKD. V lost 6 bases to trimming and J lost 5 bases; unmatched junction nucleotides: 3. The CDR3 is CAISTGVTEAFF. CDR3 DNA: TGTGCCATCAGCACAGGGGTTACTGAAGCTTTCTTT.

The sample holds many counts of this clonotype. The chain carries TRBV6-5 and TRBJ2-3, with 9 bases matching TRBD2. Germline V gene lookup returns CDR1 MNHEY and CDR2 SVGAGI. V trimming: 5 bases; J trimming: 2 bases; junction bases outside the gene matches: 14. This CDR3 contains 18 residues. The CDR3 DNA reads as TGTGCCAGCAGTCGACGACGTAATAGCGGGAGTTACACAGATACGCAGTATTTT. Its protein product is CASSRRRNSGSYTDTQYF.

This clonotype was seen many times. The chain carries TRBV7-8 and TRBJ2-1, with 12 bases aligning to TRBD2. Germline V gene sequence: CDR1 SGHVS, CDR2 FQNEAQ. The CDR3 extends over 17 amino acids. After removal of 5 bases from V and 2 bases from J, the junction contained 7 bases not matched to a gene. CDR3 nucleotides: TGTGCCAGCAGCCCCCAACTAGCGGGAGGTCCCTACAATGAGCAGTTCTTC. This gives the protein CASSPQLAGGPYNEQFF.

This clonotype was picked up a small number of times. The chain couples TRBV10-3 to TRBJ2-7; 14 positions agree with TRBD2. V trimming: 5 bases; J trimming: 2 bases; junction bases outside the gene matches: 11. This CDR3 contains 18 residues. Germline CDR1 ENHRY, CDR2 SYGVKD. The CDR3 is CAISKGLAGAPRAYEQYF. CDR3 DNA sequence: TGTGCCATCAGTAAGGGACTAGCGGGAGCCCCCCGCGCCTACGAGCAGTACTTC.

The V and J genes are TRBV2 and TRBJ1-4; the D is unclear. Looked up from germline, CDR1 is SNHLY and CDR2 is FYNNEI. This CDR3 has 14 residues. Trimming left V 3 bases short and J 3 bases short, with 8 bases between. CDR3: CASSDRSANEKLFF. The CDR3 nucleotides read TGTGCCAGCAGTGACCGGTCAGCTAATGAAAAACTGTTTTTT.

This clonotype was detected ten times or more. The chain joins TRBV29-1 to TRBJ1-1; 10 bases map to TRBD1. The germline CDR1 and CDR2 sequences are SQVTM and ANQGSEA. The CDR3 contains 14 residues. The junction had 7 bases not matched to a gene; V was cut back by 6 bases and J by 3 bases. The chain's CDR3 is CSVQETGGYTEAFF. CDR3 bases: TGCAGCGTCCAGGAGACAGGGGGCTACACTGAAGCTTTCTTT.

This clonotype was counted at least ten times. The chain's CDR3 is CASSLTGRDQPQHF. CDR3 bases: TGTGCCAGCAGTTTAACAGGACGGGATCAGCCCCAGCATTTT. The V gene is TRBV28, the J gene TRBJ1-5, with a weak D call TRBD1 (5 bases). The CDR3 is 14 amino acids. Germline values: CDR1 MDHEN, CDR2 SYDVKM. V lost 2 bases and J 5 bases, leaving 10 bases between the germline ends. Full variable domain (missing parts from reference TRBV28 and TRBJ1-5): DVKVTQSSRYLVKRTGEKVFLECVQDMDHENMFWYRQDPGLGLRLIYFSYDVKMKEKGDIPEGYSVSREKKERFSLILESASTNQTSMYLCASSLTGRDQPQHFGDGTRLSIL.

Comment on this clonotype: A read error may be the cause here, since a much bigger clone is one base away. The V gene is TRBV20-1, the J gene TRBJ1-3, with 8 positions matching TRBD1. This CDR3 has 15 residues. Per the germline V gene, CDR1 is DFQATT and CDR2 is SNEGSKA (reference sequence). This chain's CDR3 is CGARPRQGKENTIYF. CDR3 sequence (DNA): TGCGGTGCTAGACCAAGACAGGGGAAAGAAAACACCATATATTTT.